This T cell receptor (beta chain) was captured in a study of OX40 agonist ivuxolimab in advanced cancers. Assay used: immunoSEQ multiplex PCR; TCRdb lists only in-frame clones, some missing. The table lists 55,000 to 80,000 clones, approximately 92% of them singletons. Per the germline V gene, CDR1 is MNHEY and CDR2 is SVGAGI. The CDR3 is 14 residues long. With V trimmed by 2 bases and J by 1 base, 0 bases remained unmatched. Individuals having autoimmune disease history or systemic immunosuppression were not enrolled. Material: CD4+ or CD8+ T cells sorted from blood, obtained in a trial of the OX40 agonist ivuxolimab. The chain couples TRBV6-5 to TRBJ1-1, with 8 bases identical to TRBD1. The origin of this receptor is an adult with an advanced solid tumor such as melanoma, head and neck, liver or kidney cancer. This chain's CDR3 is CASSYGQGNTEAFF. The CDR3 nucleotides read TGTGCCAGCAGTTACGGACAGGGGAACACTGAAGCTTTCTTT.